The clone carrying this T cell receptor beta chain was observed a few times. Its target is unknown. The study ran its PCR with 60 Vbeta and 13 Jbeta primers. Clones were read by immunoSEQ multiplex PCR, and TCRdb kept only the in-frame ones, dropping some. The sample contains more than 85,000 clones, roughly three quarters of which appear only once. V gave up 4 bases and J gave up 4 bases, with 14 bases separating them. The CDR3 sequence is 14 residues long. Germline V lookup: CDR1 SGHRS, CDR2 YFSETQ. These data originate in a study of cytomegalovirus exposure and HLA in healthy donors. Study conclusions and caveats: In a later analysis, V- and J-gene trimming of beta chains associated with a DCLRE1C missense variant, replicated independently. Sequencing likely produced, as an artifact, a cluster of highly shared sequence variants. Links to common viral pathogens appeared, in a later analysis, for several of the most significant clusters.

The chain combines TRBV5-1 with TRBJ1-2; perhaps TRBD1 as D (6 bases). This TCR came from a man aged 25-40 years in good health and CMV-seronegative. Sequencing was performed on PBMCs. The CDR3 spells CASSQGTSVYGYTF. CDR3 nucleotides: TGCGCCAGCAGCCAGGGGACAAGTGTCTATGGCTACACCTTC.